This TCR beta chain was sequenced during a study of blood T cell repertoires in COVID-19 (TCRdb year 2020). Broadly, across the study: Samples from collaborators originated in the United States, Italy and Spain and spanned both the acute and convalescent phases of COVID-19. The prospective study material was composed of cDNA or gDNA derived from T cells, B-cell-depleted T cells, or PBMCs. Deeply sampled blood TCRbeta repertoires from subjects exposed to, actively infected with, or recovered from COVID-19 were included in the dataset. The repertoires were released in a freely available public database meant as a resource for research on the immune response to SARS-CoV-2. The samples were drawn from the first 160 participants of the ongoing ImmuneRACE study and from more than 1,000 subjects provided by 6 global collaborators. Sample metadata almost always included a de-identified subject ID, COVID-19 status, age in years and sex. Where available, HLA class I and class II types were taken from metadata supplied by the sample provider and were not determined by assay-based typing.

Comment on this clone: Its antigen is unknown. The sample holds no much larger clone one base away, and base qualities are not on file.

Participants in the prospective study were enrolled through a virtual design, were aged about 18 to 90 years, and lived in some 24 United States geographic areas. In the prospective study, participants were assigned to cohorts based on the clinical history participants reported in a screening survey and a study questionnaire. For ImmuneRACE Cohort 3, a participant was defined as recovered based on two consecutive negative NP/OP PCR tests, clearance by a healthcare professional, or resolution of symptoms. In the prospective study, whole blood, serum and a nasopharyngeal or oropharyngeal swab were collected from each participant by mobile phlebotomists. Over a roughly two-month period, participants in the prospective study had the option of providing additional blood draws and questionnaires. Before DNA extraction, prospective study blood samples were shipped either frozen or at room temperature.

The CDR3 contains 15 residues, cysteine and phenylalanine counted. The CDR3 DNA has 45 bases and is translated from base 1. Sequences SGHDT (CDR1) and YYEEEE (CDR2) are obtained from the germline V gene. Deletion took 4 bases off V and 4 bases off J, with a span of 17 bases between the germline ends. The paper's findings and limits, for the study overall: Clinical and demographic metadata were provided uncurated, with the amount varying by source and participant.

The immunoSEQ Assay, a bias-controlled multiplex PCR, was used to amplify TCRbeta CDR3 regions from genomic DNA. The study's processing was this. Within the assay, amplification of reference gene primers was used to estimate how many nucleated cells each sample contained. To quantify the absolute abundance of each unique TCRbeta CDR3 rearrangement, sequence reads were collapsed and filtered. For each sample, productive Simpson clonality was calculated as the square root of Simpson's diversity index across productive rearrangements. TCRdb took over this immuneACCESS table, retaining in-frame rearrangements with V and J assigned. Such tables are incomplete; in checked studies, under half of the missing clones stem from an unresolved V gene, and the remainder is unexplained. D and trimming come from the DNA, and the V and J calls and clone size come from that table. The sample has a few hundred thousand clones on record, roughly 88% of them singletons. About 0.6% of the sample comes from the top ten.

The V and J segments used are TRBV5-6 and TRBJ1-1, with TRBD1 as a weak D call on 6 bases. The sequenced sample consisted of PBMCs or T cells enriched from blood (not recorded which). The sequence was obtained from a young man who had recovered from COVID-19. CDR3 sequence: CASSMEGDWITEAFF. The sequenced DNA is TGTGCCAGCAGCATGGAGGGGGATTGGATCACTGAAGCTTTCTTT.